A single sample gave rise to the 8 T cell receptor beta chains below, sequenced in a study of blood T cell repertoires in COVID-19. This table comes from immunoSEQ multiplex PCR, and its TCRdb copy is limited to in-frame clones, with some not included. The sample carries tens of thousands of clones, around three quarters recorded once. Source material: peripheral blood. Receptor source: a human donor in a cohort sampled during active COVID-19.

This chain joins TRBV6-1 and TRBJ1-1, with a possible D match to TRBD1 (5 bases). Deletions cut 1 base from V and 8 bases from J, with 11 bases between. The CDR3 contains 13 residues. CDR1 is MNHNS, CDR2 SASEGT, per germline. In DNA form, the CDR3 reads TGTGCCAGCAGTGAAGATCGGAGGGGAGAAGCTTTCTTT. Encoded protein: CASSEDRRGEAFF.

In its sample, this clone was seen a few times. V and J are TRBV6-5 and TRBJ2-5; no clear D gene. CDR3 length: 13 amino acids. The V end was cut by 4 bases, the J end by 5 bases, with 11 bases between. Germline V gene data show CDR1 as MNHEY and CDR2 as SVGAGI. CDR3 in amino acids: CASSLPHRETQYF. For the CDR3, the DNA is TGTGCCAGCAGTTTACCGCATCGGGAGACCCAGTACTTC.

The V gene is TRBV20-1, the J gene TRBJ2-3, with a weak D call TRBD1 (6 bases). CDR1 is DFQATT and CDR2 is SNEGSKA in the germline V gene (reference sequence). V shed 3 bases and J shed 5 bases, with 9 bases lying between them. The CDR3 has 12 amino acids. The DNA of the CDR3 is TGCAGTGCTAGTTGGGACAAAGATACGCAGTATTTT. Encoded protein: CSASWDKDTQYF.

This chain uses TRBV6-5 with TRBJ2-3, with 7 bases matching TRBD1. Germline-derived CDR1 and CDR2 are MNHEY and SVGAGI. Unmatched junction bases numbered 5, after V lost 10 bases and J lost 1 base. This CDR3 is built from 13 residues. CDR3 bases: TGTGCCACAAAGGGGGCCGGCACAGATACGCAGTATTTT. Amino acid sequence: CATKGAGTDTQYF.

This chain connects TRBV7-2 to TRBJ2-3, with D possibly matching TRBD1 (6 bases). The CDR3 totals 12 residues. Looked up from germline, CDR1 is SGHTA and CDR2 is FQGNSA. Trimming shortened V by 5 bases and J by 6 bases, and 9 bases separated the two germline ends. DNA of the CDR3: TGTGCCAGCAGCGCACAGGGTGATACGCAGTATTTT. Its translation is CASSAQGDTQYF.

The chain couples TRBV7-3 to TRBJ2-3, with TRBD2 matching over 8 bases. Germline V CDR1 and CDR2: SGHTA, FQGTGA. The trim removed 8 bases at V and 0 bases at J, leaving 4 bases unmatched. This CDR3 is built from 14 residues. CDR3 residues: CASRERGSTDTQYF. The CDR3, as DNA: TGTGCCAGCCGAGAGCGGGGGAGCACAGATACGCAGTATTTT.

The CDR3 spells CASSLGQGSGEQYF. For the CDR3, the DNA is TGTGCCAGCAGCTTGGGACAGGGGTCAGGGGAGCAGTACTTC. This chain links TRBV7-8 with TRBJ2-7, with TRBD1 matching 10 bases. The V and J ends lost 3 bases and 7 bases, in that order; junction bases with no gene match: 6. This CDR3 is 14 amino acids long. From germline, CDR1 is SGHVS and CDR2 FQNEAQ. Full variable domain (remainder filled in from reference TRBV7-8 and TRBJ2-7): GAGVSQSPRYKVAKRGQDVALRCDPISGHVSLFWYQQALGQGPEFLTYFQNEAQLDKSGLPSDRFFAERPEGSVSTLKIQRTQQEDSAVYLCASSLGQGSGEQYFGPGTRLTVT.

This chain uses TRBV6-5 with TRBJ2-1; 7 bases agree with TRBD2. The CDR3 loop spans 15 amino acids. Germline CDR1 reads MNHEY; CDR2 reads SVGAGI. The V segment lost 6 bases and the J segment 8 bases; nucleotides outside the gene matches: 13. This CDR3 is CASRPRGAGDHEQFF. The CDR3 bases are TGTGCCAGCAGACCTCGAGGGGCGGGAGACCATGAGCAGTTCTTC.